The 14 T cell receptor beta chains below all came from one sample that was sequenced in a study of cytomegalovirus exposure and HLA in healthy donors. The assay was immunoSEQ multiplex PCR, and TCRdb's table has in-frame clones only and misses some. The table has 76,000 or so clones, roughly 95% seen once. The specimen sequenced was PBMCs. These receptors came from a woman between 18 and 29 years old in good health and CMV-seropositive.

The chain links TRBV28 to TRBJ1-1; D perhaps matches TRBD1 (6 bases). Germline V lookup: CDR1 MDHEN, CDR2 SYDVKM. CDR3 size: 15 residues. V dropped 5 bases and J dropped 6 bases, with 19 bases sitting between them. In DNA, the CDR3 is TGTGCCAGCAGTGGGGACACCCGCCCCTTCTCTGAAGCTTTCTTT. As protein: CASSGDTRPFSEAFF.

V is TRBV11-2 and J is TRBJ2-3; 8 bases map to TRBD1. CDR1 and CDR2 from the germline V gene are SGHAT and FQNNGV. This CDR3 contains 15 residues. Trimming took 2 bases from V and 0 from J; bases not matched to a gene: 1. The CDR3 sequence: CASSLNRGSTDTQYF. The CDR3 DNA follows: TGTGCCAGCAGCTTAAACAGGGGGAGCACAGATACGCAGTATTTT.

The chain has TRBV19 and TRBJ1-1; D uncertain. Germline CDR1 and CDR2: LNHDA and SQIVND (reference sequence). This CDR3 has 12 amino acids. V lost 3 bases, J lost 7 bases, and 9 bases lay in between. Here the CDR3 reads CASSIARDEAFF. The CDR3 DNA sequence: TGTGCCAGTAGTATCGCTCGCGATGAAGCTTTCTTT.

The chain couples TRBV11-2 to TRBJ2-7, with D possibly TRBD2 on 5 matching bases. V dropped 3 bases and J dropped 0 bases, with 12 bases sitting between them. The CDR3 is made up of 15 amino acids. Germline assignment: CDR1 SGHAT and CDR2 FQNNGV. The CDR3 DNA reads TGTGCCAGCAGCTTTTCCCGGGGTCTCTCCTACGAGCAGTACTTC. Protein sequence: CASSFSRGLSYEQYF.

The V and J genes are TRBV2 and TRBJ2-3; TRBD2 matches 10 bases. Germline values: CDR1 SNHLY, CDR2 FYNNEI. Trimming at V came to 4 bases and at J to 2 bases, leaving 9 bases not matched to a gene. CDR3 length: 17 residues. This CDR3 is CASSGDTSGVNTDTQYF. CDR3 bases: TGTGCCAGCAGTGGCGATACTAGCGGGGTTAACACAGATACGCAGTATTTT.

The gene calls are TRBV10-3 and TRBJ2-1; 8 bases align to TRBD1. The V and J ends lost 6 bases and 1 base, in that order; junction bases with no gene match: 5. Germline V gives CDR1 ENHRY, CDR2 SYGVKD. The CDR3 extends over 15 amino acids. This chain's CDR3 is CAISSGTGSYNEQFF. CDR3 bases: TGTGCCATCAGCTCCGGGACAGGTTCCTACAATGAGCAGTTCTTC.

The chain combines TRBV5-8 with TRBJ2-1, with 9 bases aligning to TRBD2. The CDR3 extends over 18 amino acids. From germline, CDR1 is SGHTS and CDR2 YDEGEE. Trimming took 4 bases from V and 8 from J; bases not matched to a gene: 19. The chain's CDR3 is CASSPGEVAGEGGDEQFF. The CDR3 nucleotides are TGTGCCAGCAGCCCGGGCGAGGTAGCGGGAGAGGGGGGGGATGAGCAGTTCTTC.

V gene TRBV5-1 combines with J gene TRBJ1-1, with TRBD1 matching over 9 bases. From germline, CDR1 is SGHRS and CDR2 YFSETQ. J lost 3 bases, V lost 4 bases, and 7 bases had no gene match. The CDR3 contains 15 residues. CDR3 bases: TGCGCCAGCAGCGGTGGGACAGGGAGGGACACTGAAGCTTTCTTT. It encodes CASSGGTGRDTEAFF.

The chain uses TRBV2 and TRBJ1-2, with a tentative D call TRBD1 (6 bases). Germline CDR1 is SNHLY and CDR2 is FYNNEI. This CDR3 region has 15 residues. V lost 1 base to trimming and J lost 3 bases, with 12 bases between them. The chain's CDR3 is CASSEEQGRYYGYTF. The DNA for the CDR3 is TGTGCCAGCAGTGAAGAACAGGGACGGTACTATGGCTACACCTTC.

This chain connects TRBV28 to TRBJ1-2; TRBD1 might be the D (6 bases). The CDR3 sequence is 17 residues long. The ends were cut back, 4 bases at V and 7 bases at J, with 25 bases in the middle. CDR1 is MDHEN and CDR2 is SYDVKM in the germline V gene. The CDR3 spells CASSSPRGGGIVSGYTF. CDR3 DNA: TGTGCCAGCAGTTCCCCTCGGGGGGGCGGGATTGTCTCTGGCTACACCTTC.

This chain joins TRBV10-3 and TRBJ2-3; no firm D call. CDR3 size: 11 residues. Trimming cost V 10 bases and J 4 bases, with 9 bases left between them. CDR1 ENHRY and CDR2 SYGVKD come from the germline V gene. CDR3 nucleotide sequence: TGTGCCACAAGGCAGGCAGATACGCAGTATTTT. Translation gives CATRQADTQYF.

DNA of the CDR3: TGTGCCAGCAGCCTTATCAGGGGAGGGTATTCTGGAAACACCATATATTTT. Its translation is CASSLIRGGYSGNTIYF. The V and J genes are TRBV7-2 and TRBJ1-3, with a tentative D call TRBD1 (6 bases). Germline V gene data show CDR1 as SGHTA and CDR2 as FQGNSA. The CDR3 loop spans 17 amino acids. Trimming left V 5 bases short and J 1 base short, with 18 bases between.

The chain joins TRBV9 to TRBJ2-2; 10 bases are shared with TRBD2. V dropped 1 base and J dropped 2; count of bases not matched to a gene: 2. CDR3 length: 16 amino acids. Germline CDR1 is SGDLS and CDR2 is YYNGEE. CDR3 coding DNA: TGTGCCAGCAGCGTAATAGCGGGAGGAAACACCGGGGAGCTGTTTTTT. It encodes CASSVIAGGNTGELFF.

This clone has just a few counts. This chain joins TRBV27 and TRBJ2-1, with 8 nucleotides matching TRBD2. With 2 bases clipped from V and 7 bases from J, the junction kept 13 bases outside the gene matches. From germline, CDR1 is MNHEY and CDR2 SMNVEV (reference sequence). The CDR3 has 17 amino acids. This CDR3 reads CASSLASGSWAGNEQFF. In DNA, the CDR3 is TGTGCCAGCAGTTTAGCTAGCGGGTCCTGGGCGGGTAATGAGCAGTTCTTC.